This is a list of T cell receptor beta chains from one sample in a study of T cell clusters in autoimmune cytopenias. From its re-call of the multiplex PCR reads, TCRdb lists each CDR3 protein once, without DNA. The sample has roughly 4,200 distinct CDR3 sequences, and its top ten clones hold about 20%. These records were also assigned to another study, of T cell repertoires in aging, cancer and after chemotherapy.

Material: peripheral blood. Receptors originate from a human donor in good health. The CDR3 runs from the conserved cysteine through the conserved F or W. Part of the rows lack a size; the others show once, few, many or a class for expanded clones.

TRBV12-3/TRBV12-4	medium-sized	TRBJ2-4	CASSSRVVRLHF
TRBV19	medium-sized	TRBJ2-1	CASGLPQVDSGWDEQFF
TRBV19	medium-sized	TRBJ1-1	CASRPRERNTEAFF
TRBV19	medium-sized	TRBJ1-4	CASSNSGRRGKLFF
TRBV7-9	NA	TRBJ2-1	CASSQPPGLGANEQFF
TRBV14	NA	TRBJ2-5	CASSQAPSVKTQYF
TRBV6-6	medium-sized	TRBJ1-5	CASSYVQGVSDNQPQHF
TRBV18	NA	TRBJ1-1	CASSPPTGNTEAFF
TRBV19	medium-sized	TRBJ2-7	CASSIYHSSAVGSYEQYF
TRBV29-1	medium-sized	TRBJ1-1	CSAFQGLSTEAFF
TRBV20-1	medium-sized	TRBJ2-3	CSARVFGGGDTDTQYF
TRBV6-1	NA	TRBJ1-1	CASSELRGTEAFF
TRBV30	medium-sized	TRBJ2-3	CAWSAADTQYF
TRBV19	medium-sized	TRBJ2-1	CASSIDRGVYNEQFF
TRBV5-4	medium-sized	TRBJ2-1	CASSLGPTSTDEQFF
TRBV5-1	NA	TRBJ1-5	CASSLDGGNNQPEHF
TRBV19	medium-sized	TRBJ2-7	CASSSGRYEQYF
TRBV6-4	medium-sized	TRBJ1-2	CASSAHAGEGDGYTF
TRBV10-1	medium-sized	TRBJ2-5	CASSALAGVVETQYF
TRBV6-5	medium-sized	TRBJ1-4	CASRDSPDRGEKLFF
TRBV12-3/TRBV12-4	medium-sized	TRBJ2-1	CASSLVGREHEQFF
TRBV20-1	NA	TRBJ2-5	CSARVPGGMETQYF
TRBV9	NA	TRBJ2-5	CASSYTPGLQETQYF
TRBV6-1	medium-sized	TRBJ1-6	CASSQEGARINSPLHF
TRBV19	medium-sized	TRBJ2-1	CASSINAGANGNEQFF
TRBV15	medium-sized	TRBJ1-5	CATSRDKMSNQPQHF
TRBV20-1	NA	TRBJ1-1	CSARDAGTGINTEAFF
TRBV6-5	NA	TRBJ1-2	CASSLRTALGYTF
TRBV20-1	NA	TRBJ2-7	CSARALRGGRDEQYF
TRBV19	medium-sized	TRBJ2-7	CASSIGTSGSYEQYF
TRBV18	medium-sized	TRBJ2-5	CASSPPTRETQYF
TRBV18	medium-sized	TRBJ2-1	CASSPIDRGQMGEQFF
TRBV27	NA	TRBJ2-1	CASSLWRGGPGETQYF
TRBV19	medium-sized	TRBJ2-5	CASSIGLGRETQYF
TRBV6-5	medium-sized	TRBJ2-7	CASSYSIRGLYEQYF
TRBV2	NA	TRBJ2-3	CASMTSPFTDTQYF
TRBV12-3/TRBV12-4	NA	TRBJ1-5	CASSFTGGGQPQHF
TRBV20-1	NA	TRBJ1-2	CSARDRLKGGYTF
TRBV27	NA	TRBJ2-5	CASSKRGGQETQYF